A selection of T cell receptor beta chains follows, all from one sample in a study of regulatory T cells in long-lasting Graves disease. TCRdb processed the multiplex PCR reads anew with MiXCR; each CDR3 protein has one entry. Of about 220,000 distinct CDR3 sequences in the sample, approximately 19% were seen once. A further study also used this sample, focusing on T cells in Graves' hyperthyroidism and ophthalmopathy.

The sequencing used peripheral blood mononuclear cells (PBMCs), collected at new diagnosis, from a patient treated with antithyroid drugs. These receptors were taken from a woman younger than 45 with Graves disease. Each CDR3 is given with its conserved first and last residue. The order of the fields is V gene, D gene, clone size, J gene, CDR3 DNA, CDR3 protein. The D gene is left open where the match is weak. Only some rows state a clone size, as once, few, many or a class for expanded clones.

TRBV18	.	many	TRBJ2-7	TGTGCCAGCTCACCAGGGATATCGTACGAGCAGTACTTC	CASSPGISYEQYF
TRBV7-2	TRBD2	many	TRBJ2-1	TGTGCCAGCAGCTTTTTTATCCGTAGCGGGAGATCCTACAATGAGCAGTTCTTC	CASSFFIRSGRSYNEQFF
TRBV7-9	.	many	TRBJ2-3	TGTGCCAGCAGCACCAGGCAGACATCTAGCACAGATACGCAGTATTTT	CASSTRQTSSTDTQYF
TRBV6-1	TRBD1	many	TRBJ2-7	TGTGCCAGCAGTAGGGGTACAGGGGCCGAGCAGTACTTC	CASSRGTGAEQYF
TRBV5-1	TRBD2	few	TRBJ2-2	TGCGCCAGCAGCGAGGGACTAGCGGGAGGGCCAACCGGGGAGCTGTTTTTT	CASSEGLAGGPTGELFF
TRBV19	TRBD2	many	TRBJ2-5	TGTGCCAGTAGGGGCGGGGGGGCCCTACGAGAGACCCAGTACTTC	CASRGGGALRETQYF
TRBV20-1	.	many	TRBJ2-1	TGCAGTGCTAAGAGGCTAGGGGCCTACAATGAGCAGTTCTTC	CSAKRLGAYNEQFF
TRBV2	TRBD1	many	TRBJ2-5	TGTGCCAGCAGTCTGGACAGGGGGAAAGAGACCCAGTACTTC	CASSLDRGKETQYF
TRBV18	.	many	TRBJ1-1	TGTGCCAGCTCACCACCGGGGCGGTCCATGAACACTGAAGCTTTCTTT	CASSPPGRSMNTEAFF
TRBV6-1	.	many	TRBJ1-1	TGTGCCAGCAGTGAAGAGGGTTCAGGGAGGGCCAACACTGAAGCTTTCTTT	CASSEEGSGRANTEAFF
TRBV11-2	.	many	TRBJ2-3	TGTGCCAGCAGCCCCCCGAGGGATACGCAGTATTTT	CASSPPRDTQYF
TRBV12-3/TRBV12-4	.	many	TRBJ2-2	TGTGCCAGCAGTCCCCTGCCGGGTACCGGGGAGCTGTTTTTT	CASSPLPGTGELFF
TRBV11-2	TRBD1	.	TRBJ1-1	TGTGCCAGCAGCTCCATCAGGGGGCGCGGACCGACTGAAGCTTTCTTT	CASSSIRGRGPTEAFF
TRBV5-6	TRBD1	many	TRBJ1-5	TGTGCCAGCAGCTTGGGACAGGGGGCGCGCAATCAGCCCCAGCATTTT	CASSLGQGARNQPQHF
TRBV6-1	.	many	TRBJ1-6	TGTGCCAGCAGCAAAGTTGGGGGGCAAGGATCACCCCTCCACTTT	CASSKVGGQGSPLHF
TRBV6-1	TRBD2	many	TRBJ2-2	TGTGCCAGCAGTCCCCGGGGAGGGACGATCACCGGGGAGCTGTTTTTT	CASSPRGGTITGELFF
TRBV10-3	.	many	TRBJ2-7	TGTGCCATCAGTGACTACTCCTACGAGCAGTACTTC	CAISDYSYEQYF
TRBV30	TRBD1	many	TRBJ1-2	TGTGCCTGGACCCGACAGGGCTATGGCTACACCTTC	CAWTRQGYGYTF
TRBV7-6	TRBD1	many	TRBJ1-2	TGTGCCAGCAGCCCAGGGACAGGGGGCCACTATGGCTACACCTTC	CASSPGTGGHYGYTF
TRBV15	.	many	TRBJ1-1	TGTGCCACCAGCAGACGGTCCATGAACACTGAAGCTTTCTTT	CATSRRSMNTEAFF
TRBV20-1	.	many	TRBJ2-7	TGCAGTGCTAGAGATGTCAACTACGAGCAGTACTTC	CSARDVNYEQYF
TRBV12-3/TRBV12-4	TRBD1	many	TRBJ1-1	TGTGCCAGCACCCGACTGGACAGGGGCCTCATGAACACTGAAGCTTTCTTT	CASTRLDRGLMNTEAFF
TRBV7-6	TRBD2	few	TRBJ2-3	TGTGCCAGCAGCCTAGGACTAGCGGGGGGGCAGGATACGCAGTATTTT	CASSLGLAGGQDTQYF
TRBV28	.	.	TRBJ2-1	TGTGCCAGCAGTAGGGGACCTGTTGAAAATGAGCAGTTCTTC	CASSRGPVENEQFF
TRBV27	.	many	TRBJ1-4	TGTGCCAGCAGCTTTCCCGGGGAAAAACTGTTTTTT	CASSFPGEKLFF
TRBV20-1	TRBD2	many	TRBJ2-1	TGCAGTGCTAGGTCCCTTAGCGGGGGCCCCTCCAATGAGCAGTTCTTC	CSARSLSGGPSNEQFF
TRBV18	.	.	TRBJ1-1	TGTGCCAGCTCAGACCTCACAGGGAACACTGAAGCTTTCTTT	CASSDLTGNTEAFF
TRBV9	.	few	TRBJ1-3	TGTGCCAGCAGCGTAGATCTTCAGGGCATCTCTGGAAACACCATATATTTT	CASSVDLQGISGNTIYF
TRBV11-2	.	many	TRBJ1-6	TGTGCCAGCAGCTTATATGCCGCCTTCGATCCTCGGGATAATTCACCCCTCCACTTT	CASSLYAAFDPRDNSPLHF
TRBV6-1	TRBD1	many	TRBJ1-2	TGTGCCAGCAGCGGGACAGAAAATAACTATGGCTACACCTTC	CASSGTENNYGYTF
TRBV6-5	.	few	TRBJ1-1	TGTGCCAGCAGTTACGGGGCCCTGAACAGGAGTCCTTTCTTT	CASSYGALNRSPFF
TRBV30	.	many	TRBJ1-2	TGTGCCTGGAGCAGATATTCGGAGGGCTACACCTTC	CAWSRYSEGYTF
TRBV12-3/TRBV12-4	TRBD1	.	TRBJ1-2	TGTGCCAGCAGTCGACAGGGGATCTCCTATGGCTACACCTTC	CASSRQGISYGYTF
TRBV19	TRBD1	many	TRBJ1-5	TGTGCCAGTAGTATCGGGACAGCCGATCTCAGTCCCCAGCATTTT	CASSIGTADLSPQHF
TRBV2	.	.	TRBJ1-1	TGTGCCAGCAGTGAATACGGGTGGGGAACTGATATGAACACTGAAGCTTTCTTT	CASSEYGWGTDMNTEAFF
TRBV2	.	many	TRBJ2-2	TGTGCCAGCAGTGATCTGGACGGCTCCCACACCGGGGAGCTGTTTTTT	CASSDLDGSHTGELFF
TRBV2	TRBD1	many	TRBJ1-1	TGTGCCAGTGCCTGGACAGGAGCCCTTATCATGAACACTGAAGCTTTCTTT	CASAWTGALIMNTEAFF
TRBV10-2	TRBD1	.	TRBJ1-2	TGCGCCAGCAGTATGGGGACAGGGTATAACTATGGCTACACCTTC	CASSMGTGYNYGYTF
TRBV12-5	TRBD2	.	TRBJ2-1	TGTGCTAGTGGTCTAGCGGGAGGGTACAATGAGCAGTTCTTC	CASGLAGGYNEQFF
TRBV6-1	.	many	TRBJ1-2	TGTGCCAGCAGCCTCCGGGACATCGGGATGGGCTACACCTTC	CASSLRDIGMGYTF
TRBV24-1	.	many	TRBJ2-3	TGTGCCACCAGTGATCTCTCAGATACGCAGTATTTT	CATSDLSDTQYF
TRBV20-1	TRBD1	.	TRBJ1-2	TGCAGTGCTAGCCAAGGGGGCGGGCGTGGAGGCTACACCTTC	CSASQGGGRGGYTF
TRBV6-1	.	many	TRBJ1-6	TGTGCCAGCAGTGAAACTTGGTCTACCTATAATTCACCCCTCCACTTT	CASSETWSTYNSPLHF
TRBV3-1	.	few	TRBJ2-7	TGTGCCAGCAGCCGAAGCGGGCCTGTTTACGAGCAGTACTTC	CASSRSGPVYEQYF
TRBV20-1	TRBD1	many	TRBJ2-5	TGCAGTGCTAGAGAGGGACAGTACCAAGAGACCCAGTACTTC	CSAREGQYQETQYF
TRBV7-9	.	many	TRBJ2-5	TGTGCCAGCCCGAGTCCTACAGCGACGGGAGAGACCCAGTACTTC	CASPSPTATGETQYF
TRBV24-1	.	many	TRBJ2-5	TGTGCCACCAGTGATTGGGAGGAACCCGGGGAGACCCAGTACTTC	CATSDWEEPGETQYF
TRBV12-3/TRBV12-4	TRBD1	many	TRBJ2-2	TGTGCCAGCAGTTCACAGGGGTGGACCGGGGAGCTGTTTTTT	CASSSQGWTGELFF
TRBV12-3/TRBV12-4	TRBD2	many	TRBJ2-7	TGTGCCAGCAGGATTCGGGGGGAAGGGATCTACGAGCAGTACTTC	CASRIRGEGIYEQYF
TRBV28	.	many	TRBJ2-7	TGTGCCAGCAGTTTGCCTAGTACCTACGAGCAGTACTTC	CASSLPSTYEQYF
TRBV11-2	.	many	TRBJ2-1	TGTGCCAGCCTCCCAGAGACCACTGGGCTCGACAATGAGCAGTTCTTC	CASLPETTGLDNEQFF
TRBV6-1	.	many	TRBJ1-1	TGTGCCAGCAGGTTGGTGAATCTCCGGGTCTCACAAATGAACACTGAAGCTTTCTTT	CASRLVNLRVSQMNTEAFF
TRBV30	.	many	TRBJ1-2	TGTGCCTGGGCAGGGACTTCATATGGCTACACCTTC	CAWAGTSYGYTF
TRBV28	.	many	TRBJ2-7	TGTGCCAGCCGACTAGAGCCTTACGAGCAGTACTTC	CASRLEPYEQYF
TRBV6-5	.	many	TRBJ1-3	TGTGCCAGCAGTTACGGGACAAGCTCTGGAAACACCATATATTTT	CASSYGTSSGNTIYF
TRBV15	TRBD1	few	TRBJ1-2	TGTGCCACCAGCAGGACAGGGAGTGGTAACTATGGCTACACCTTC	CATSRTGSGNYGYTF
TRBV6-1	.	many	TRBJ1-5	TGTGCCAGCGGCTGGTTGGTTGGCAATCAGCCCCAGCATTTT	CASGWLVGNQPQHF